The 27 T cell receptor beta chains below come from one sample, sequenced in a study of chemoradiotherapy in HPV16-positive cancers. Profiled with immunoSEQ multiplex PCR; TCRdb holds only in-frame clones, not every one. The sample has some 25,000 clones, approximately 93% seen once. This sample was obtained from a patient who underwent chemoradiotherapy. Source of these receptors: a human donor with HPV-associated anogenital cancer.

The J gene is TRBJ1-6, the V gene TRBV4-3, with D perhaps matching TRBD1 (5 bases). The CDR3 spans 18 residues. V shed 0 bases and J shed 0 bases, with 12 bases lying between them. The V gene's germline CDR1 is LGHNA and CDR2 YSLEER. In DNA, the CDR3 is TGCGCCAGCAGCCAAGATCGTGGGGGGGGCTCCTATAATTCACCCCTCCACTTT. Encoded protein: CASSQDRGGGSYNSPLHF.

This chain links TRBV29-1 with TRBJ2-7, with TRBD2 as a possible D gene (5 bases). This CDR3 has 14 residues. The germline gives CDR1 SQVTM, CDR2 ANQGSEA. Deletions cut 5 bases from V and 3 bases from J, with 17 bases between. Here the CDR3 DNA reads TGCAGCGTTTTACAGCGGCGGGTCAACTACGAGCAGTACTTC. It translates to CSVLQRRVNYEQYF.

As for this clone: Other DNA sequences of this sample code for an identical CDR3. This chain links TRBV9 with TRBJ2-7, with TRBD1 as a possible D gene (6 bases). Germline values: CDR1 SGDLS, CDR2 YYNGEE. The CDR3 sequence is 14 residues long. V lost 1 base and J 2 bases, leaving 10 bases between the germline ends. DNA for the CDR3: TGTGCCAGCAGCGTATCTGGACAGACCTACGAGCAGTACTTC. This sequence encodes CASSVSGQTYEQYF.

V is TRBV7-2 and J is TRBJ2-1; TRBD2 matches 10 bases. The CDR3 has 15 residues. Germline V gene lookup returns CDR1 SGHTA and CDR2 FQGNSA. Trimming took 1 base from V and 12 from J; bases not matched to a gene: 9. The CDR3 is CASSLESGRAPRQFF. The DNA for the CDR3 is TGTGCCAGCAGCTTAGAGAGCGGGAGGGCGCCAAGGCAGTTCTTC.

The chain uses TRBV27 and TRBJ1-5; 9 bases map to TRBD1. Losses at the gene ends were 5 bases for V and 9 bases for J; bases not matched to a gene: 8. CDR1 is MNHEY, CDR2 SMNVEV, per germline (reference sequence). This CDR3 comprises 14 residues. CDR3 sequence (DNA): TGTGCCAGCAGTCCCCGGGACAGGGTTTGGCCCCAGCATTTT. Translation gives CASSPRDRVWPQHF.

This chain uses TRBV28 with TRBJ1-2; the D is unclear. V lost 2 bases and J lost 3, with 7 bases in between. The CDR3 is made up of 13 amino acids. Germline CDR1 MDHEN, CDR2 SYDVKM. CDR3 sequence (DNA): TGTGCCAGCAGTTTAAAGTGGGACTATGGCTACACCTTC. Translating it yields CASSLKWDYGYTF.

The rearrangement links TRBV25-1 to TRBJ1-6; tentatively, D is TRBD1 (6 bases). Per germline, CDR1 MGHDK and CDR2 SYGVNS. The CDR3 totals 16 residues. V was cut by 2 bases and J by 8 bases, with 16 bases left in between. CDR3: CASSEGGGSFDSPLHF. In DNA, the CDR3 is TGTGCCAGCAGTGAAGGGGGCGGCAGTTTCGATTCACCCCTCCACTTT.

The chain employs TRBV28 and TRBJ2-3; a possible D gene is TRBD2 (6 bases). The germline CDR1 and CDR2 sequences are MDHEN and SYDVKM. The CDR3 contains 16 residues. The germline V and J ends were trimmed by 4 bases and 4 bases, with 18 bases remaining between them. CDR3 DNA: TGTGCCAGCAGTTCTTTGACCCCGTGGAGGGCAGATACGCAGTATTTT. Its translation is CASSSLTPWRADTQYF.

The chain joins TRBV28 to TRBJ2-3, with D perhaps matching TRBD2 (6 bases). CDR1 and CDR2 from the germline V gene are MDHEN and SYDVKM. This CDR3 has 15 amino acids. Trimming stripped 7 bases from V and 1 base from J, with 15 bases between. CDR3 sequence (DNA): TGTGCCAGCAAGGAACCTAAGCGGGGCACAGATACGCAGTATTTT. Translated: CASKEPKRGTDTQYF.

This chain uses TRBV7-6 with TRBJ2-7, with 7 bases that match TRBD2. V was clipped by 5 bases and J by 0 bases; unmatched bases: 4. This CDR3 is 14 amino acids long. The V gene's germline CDR1 is SGHVS and CDR2 FNYEAQ. In DNA, the CDR3 is TGTGCCAGCAGCCCCGGGGGGTACTCCTACGAGCAGTACTTC. Protein product: CASSPGGYSYEQYF.

The chain has TRBV2 and TRBJ2-3, with TRBD2 matching over 11 bases. The CDR3 has 16 amino acids. Germline trimming cut 7 bases from V and 2 bases from J; bases unmatched to any gene: 8. Germline V gene sequence: CDR1 SNHLY, CDR2 FYNNEI. The CDR3 spells CASTDRLAGYTDTQYF. The CDR3 DNA reads as TGTGCCAGCACCGACCGACTAGCGGGGTACACAGATACGCAGTATTTT. Supplemented by reference TRBV2 and TRBJ2-3, the full variable domain reads EPEVTQTPSHQVTQMGQEVILRCVPISNHLYFYWYRQILGQKVEFLVSFYNNEISEKSEIFDDQFSVERPDGSNFTLKIRSTKLEDSAMYFCASTDRLAGYTDTQYFGPGTRLTVL.

The chain is built from TRBV28 and TRBJ2-1; TRBD2 matches 9 bases. Trimming at V came to 4 bases and at J to 3 bases, leaving 19 bases not matched to a gene. This CDR3 has 20 amino acids. The germline V gene encodes CDR1 MDHEN and CDR2 SYDVKM. The CDR3 nucleotides read TGTGCCAGCAGTTCAACCGCGGGGGGGGCCGGTGCCCCCTTCTACAATGAGCAGTTCTTC. Amino acids: CASSSTAGGAGAPFYNEQFF.

The sample holds a few counts of this clone. The V and J genes are TRBV5-1 and TRBJ2-1, with 9 bases identical to TRBD2. V dropped 4 bases and J dropped 2; count of bases not matched to a gene: 7. From germline, CDR1 is SGHRS and CDR2 YFSETQ. The CDR3 covers 16 residues. The CDR3 reads CASSPLTSGPYNEQFF. In DNA form, the CDR3 reads TGCGCCAGCAGCCCGTTGACTAGCGGCCCCTACAATGAGCAGTTCTTC.

This chain uses TRBV5-8 with TRBJ1-2; 8 positions match TRBD1. CDR1 is SGHTS, CDR2 YDEGEE, per germline. This CDR3 is 15 amino acids long. The trim removed 1 base at V and 8 bases at J, leaving 10 bases unmatched. In DNA, the CDR3 is TGTGCCAGCAGCTTGACCCTGGGACAGGACGACGGCTACACCTTC. Residues: CASSLTLGQDDGYTF.

A single count supports this clone. V usage is TRBV11-3 and J usage is TRBJ1-5; 7 bases match TRBD1. The CDR3 contains 20 residues. The V gene's germline CDR1 is SGHNT and CDR2 YENEEA. V lost 0 bases, J lost 0 bases, and 14 bases stayed unmatched. The CDR3 reads CASSLEYRTGTSYSNQPQHF. For the CDR3, the DNA is TGTGCCAGCAGCTTAGAATATCGGACAGGAACTTCTTATAGCAATCAGCCCCAGCATTTT.

This clone was seen only once. The chain is built from TRBV15 and TRBJ1-2; D gene unclear. With 1 base removed from V and 3 bases from J, the gap between germline ends came to 6 bases. The CDR3 has 13 residues. Germline loops: CDR1 LNHNV, CDR2 YYDKDF (reference sequence). CDR3 DNA: TGTGCCACCAGCAGAGCGGCAGACTATGGCTACACCTTC. Its translation: CATSRAADYGYTF.

The rearrangement uses TRBV10-3 and TRBJ2-5, with D tentatively TRBD1 or TRBD2 (5 bases each). CDR3 length equals 14 residues. Trimming left V 3 bases short and J 5 bases short, with 13 bases between. Germline lookup yields CDR1 ENHRY and CDR2 SYGVKD. The CDR3 spells CAISEGGRAETQYF. The CDR3 nucleotides read TGTGCCATCAGTGAAGGAGGCAGGGCTGAGACCCAGTACTTC.

The chain has TRBV5-1 and TRBJ2-5; 7 bases match TRBD1. The germline V gene has CDR1 SGHRS and CDR2 YFSETQ. The V segment lost 5 bases and the J segment 5 bases; nucleotides outside the gene matches: 6. The CDR3 covers 13 residues. Here the CDR3 reads CASSPGTEETQYF. The CDR3 DNA reads as TGCGCCAGCAGTCCCGGGACAGAGGAGACCCAGTACTTC.

The table lists this clone with a few counts. The chain is built from TRBV9 and TRBJ1-2; D gene ambiguous. The CDR3 has 15 amino acids. V lost 0 bases to trimming and J lost 2 bases, with 11 bases between them. The germline V gene encodes CDR1 SGDLS and CDR2 YYNGEE. The CDR3 nucleotides read TGTGCCAGCAGCGTAGCTGCAGTCTCCAACTATGGCTACACCTTC. This codes for CASSVAAVSNYGYTF.

As DNA, the CDR3 is TGTGCCAGCCAGACTATAGCGGGGCCCTCCTACGAGCAGTACTTC. Protein: CASQTIAGPSYEQYF. The J gene is TRBJ2-7, the V gene TRBV27; 8 bases match TRBD2. Trimming at V came to 8 bases and at J to 0 bases, leaving 9 bases not matched to a gene. This CDR3 is 15 amino acids long. Germline lookup yields CDR1 MNHEY and CDR2 SMNVEV (reference sequence).

The J gene is TRBJ1-4, the V gene TRBV7-7, with 8 bases fitting TRBD1. The junction had 3 bases not matched to a gene; V was cut back by 5 bases and J by 7 bases. Germline lookup yields CDR1 SSHAT and CDR2 FNYEAQ (reference sequence). This CDR3 spans 13 amino acids. The CDR3 is CASSPGQGEKLFF. DNA of the CDR3: TGTGCCAGCAGCCCAGGACAGGGTGAAAAACTGTTTTTT.

This chain joins TRBV11-2 and TRBJ2-5; D is perhaps TRBD1 (6 bases). CDR3 size: 13 residues. Between the trimmed V and J ends, which lost 3 bases and 2 bases, there was a span of 7 bases. Germline V lookup: CDR1 SGHAT, CDR2 FQNNGV. CDR3 nucleotide sequence: TGTGCCAGCAGCTTTGGACAGCAAGAGACCCAGTACTTC. This codes for CASSFGQQETQYF.

In nucleotides, the CDR3 is TGTGCCAGCAGCCCGTTAGGGACAGGCAACACCGGGGAGCTGTTTTTT. It translates to CASSPLGTGNTGELFF. V gene TRBV28 combines with J gene TRBJ2-2; the match to TRBD1 covers 8 bases. The length of the CDR3 is 16 residues. Per the germline V gene, CDR1 is MDHEN and CDR2 is SYDVKM. V dropped 6 bases and J dropped 2; count of bases not matched to a gene: 8.

This chain's CDR3 is CSVAVSDRDEQYF. DNA of the CDR3: TGCAGCGTTGCGGTCTCCGACAGGGACGAGCAGTACTTC. The rearrangement joins TRBV29-1 to TRBJ2-7; 7 nucleotides line up with TRBD1. The germline V gene encodes CDR1 SQVTM and CDR2 ANQGSEA. The CDR3 totals 13 residues. V lost 4 bases and J lost 5; bases outside the gene matches: 8.

The chain recombines TRBV29-1 with TRBJ1-2; TRBD1 matches 8 bases. The germline CDR1 and CDR2 sequences are SQVTM and ANQGSEA. This CDR3 region has 13 residues. V dropped 3 bases and J dropped 3; count of bases not matched to a gene: 3. The CDR3 DNA is TGCAGCGTTGATGCAGGGGGCGACTATGGCTACACCTTC. Amino acid sequence: CSVDAGGDYGYTF.

The rearrangement joins TRBV4-3 to TRBJ1-2; unclear D gene. Trimming removed 1 base from V and 5 bases from J, with 17 bases in between. Germline V gene data show CDR1 as LGHNA and CDR2 as YSLEER. The CDR3 is 16 residues long. CDR3 DNA: TGCGCCAGCAGCCAAGCGGCGGGAACCTTACCTTATGGCTACACCTTC. This sequence encodes CASSQAAGTLPYGYTF.

V gene TRBV9 combines with J gene TRBJ1-1, with D possibly being TRBD1 (6 bases). The V end was cut by 4 bases, the J end by 1 base, with 11 bases between. The length of the CDR3 is 14 residues. Germline V gives CDR1 SGDLS, CDR2 YYNGEE. Here the CDR3 reads CASSIQGQNTEAFF. The CDR3 DNA reads TGTGCCAGCAGCATTCAGGGACAGAACACTGAAGCTTTCTTT.